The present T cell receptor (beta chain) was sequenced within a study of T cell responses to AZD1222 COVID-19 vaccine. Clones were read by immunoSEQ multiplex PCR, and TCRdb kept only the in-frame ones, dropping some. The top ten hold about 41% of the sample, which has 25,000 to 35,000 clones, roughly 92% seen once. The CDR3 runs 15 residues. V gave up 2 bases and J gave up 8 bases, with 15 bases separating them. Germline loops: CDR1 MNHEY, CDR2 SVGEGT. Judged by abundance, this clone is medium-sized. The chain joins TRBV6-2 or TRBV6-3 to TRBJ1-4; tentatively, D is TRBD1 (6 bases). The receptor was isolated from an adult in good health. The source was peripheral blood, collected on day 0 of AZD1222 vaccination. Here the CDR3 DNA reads TGTGCCAGCAGTTACAGACAGGCTCCGCCGGAAAAACTGTTTTTT. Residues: CASSYRQAPPEKLFF.